This entry lists 27 T cell receptor beta chains sequenced from one sample in a study of post-analysis software for immune sequencing data. Study observations and caveats: Compared with controls, patients had more of roughly 5 TRBV segments, including TRBV5-6, TRBV5-1 and TRBV20-1.

TCR beta cDNA libraries included unique molecular identifiers. TCRdb re-analysed the PCR reads in MiXCR, keeping a single row per CDR3 protein. The sample lists 550,000 to 700,000 distinct CDR3 sequences, 40% to 50% occurring once. Their antigen targets remain unknown. Sequenced sample: blood. Every receptor here comes from a girl aged 5-17 years with multiple sclerosis.

The chain couples TRBV11-2 to TRBJ2-5, with 7 bases that match TRBD1. The length of the CDR3 is 13 residues. Germline assignment: CDR1 SGHAT and CDR2 FQNNGV. J gave up 13 bases and V 3 bases, and 11 bases lay outside the gene matches. CDR3 amino acids: CASSLGDRETPYF. The CDR3 DNA follows: TGTGCCAGCAGCTTGGGTGACAGGGAAACTCCGTACTTC.

The chain joins TRBV5-1 to TRBJ2-7, with D unresolved. The V gene lost 0 bases and the J gene lost 3 bases, with 7 bases spanning the gap. The CDR3 runs to 13 residues. Per the germline V gene, CDR1 is SGHRS and CDR2 is YFSETQ. The CDR3 DNA follows: TGCGCCAGCAGCTTGGTTGAGTTCTACGAGCAGTACTTC. This codes for CASSLVEFYEQYF.

The chain combines TRBV11-3 with TRBJ2-3; D is possibly TRBD2 (5 bases). From germline, CDR1 is SGHNT and CDR2 YENEEA. This CDR3 contains 15 residues. The V end was cut by 5 bases, the J end by 6 bases, with 18 bases between. CDR3 sequence: CASSPPDAGGDTQYF. The CDR3 DNA is TGTGCCAGCAGCCCCCCCGACGCAGGCGGGGATACGCAGTATTTT.

The table lists this clonotype with a few counts. V gene TRBV29-1 combines with J gene TRBJ2-1; no reliable D call. CDR1 is SQVTM, CDR2 ANQGSEA, per germline. Deletions cut 4 bases from V and 0 bases from J, with 10 bases between. The CDR3 spans 14 residues. The CDR3 region has the DNA TGCAGCGTTGGTCGGCAGAGCTCCTACAATGAGCAGTTCTTC. Residues: CSVGRQSSYNEQFF.

This clonotype appeared a single time. A much larger clone differs by one base, so this may be a read error. CDR3 amino acids: CASSLVGGNNEQYF. The CDR3 bases are TGCGCCAGCAGCTTGGTCGGGGGGAACAATGAGCAGTACTTC. The gene calls are TRBV5-1 and TRBJ2-4; 7 bases map to TRBD2. Germline V lookup: CDR1 SGHRS, CDR2 YFSETQ. The CDR3 has 14 residues. Germline trimming cut 0 bases from V and 13 bases from J; bases unmatched to any gene: 10.

This sequence joins TRBV7-9 and TRBJ2-1; 7 bases are a match to TRBD2. CDR1 is SEHNR, CDR2 FQNEAQ, per germline (reference sequence). J gave up 10 bases and V 1 base, and 4 bases lay outside the gene matches. CDR3 length equals 13 residues. The DNA for the CDR3 is TGTGCCAGCAGCTTAGAGGATAGCGGGGAGCAGTTCTTC. Residues: CASSLEDSGEQFF.

This chain links TRBV20-1 with TRBJ1-4, with D uncertain. This CDR3 region has 11 residues. V was trimmed by 6 bases and J by 6 bases, leaving 8 bases between them. Germline V gives CDR1 DFQATT, CDR2 SNEGSKA (reference sequence). CDR3 sequence reads: CSAPTDEKLFF. Written as DNA, the CDR3 is TGCAGTGCGCCAACCGATGAAAAACTGTTTTTT.

J is TRBJ1-1 and V is TRBV29-1, with D tentatively TRBD1 (6 bases). Trimming shortened V by 4 bases and J by 1 base, and 7 bases separated the two germline ends. Germline-derived CDR1 and CDR2 are SQVTM and ANQGSEA. The CDR3 is 12 residues long. The CDR3 sequence is CSVGGANTEAFF. The CDR3 region has the DNA TGCAGCGTTGGGGGGGCGAACACTGAAGCTTTCTTT.

As regards this clonotype: Compared with germline, one end of the junction differs, possibly owing to a read error. This sequence joins TRBV7-7 and TRBJ2-3; perhaps D is TRBD1 or TRBD2 (5 bases each). Germline V gene sequence: CDR1 SSHAT, CDR2 FNYEAQ (reference sequence). The CDR3 totals 13 residues. The CDR3 region has the DNA TGTGCTAGCAGCTTCGATGGGGGTGGTACGCAGTATTTT. Translating gives CASSFDGGGTQYF.

The chain uses TRBV6-5 and TRBJ2-6; 7 bases match TRBD1. The CDR3 contains 14 residues. J was trimmed by 4 bases and V by 10 bases; bases with no gene match: 7. The germline V gene has CDR1 MNHEY and CDR2 SVGAGI. CDR3 sequence reads: CATTTGSGANVLTF. In nucleotides, the CDR3 is TGTGCCACCACGACAGGGTCCGGGGCCAACGTCCTGACTTTC.

This sequence joins TRBV4-1 and TRBJ2-3; 10 nucleotides agree with TRBD2. The CDR3 totals 17 residues. Germline CDR1 MGHRA, CDR2 YSYEKL. The junction had 9 bases not matched to a gene; V was cut back by 6 bases and J by 0 bases. This CDR3 reads CASRNLASGSSTDTQYF. CDR3 nucleotides: TGCGCCAGCAGAAATCTTGCTAGCGGGAGTAGCACAGATACGCAGTATTTT.

V gene TRBV24-1 combines with J gene TRBJ2-1; 12 nucleotides match TRBD2. Looked up from germline, CDR1 is KGHDR and CDR2 is SFDVKD. V gave up 4 bases and J gave up 8 bases; unmatched junction bases: 2. This CDR3 contains 14 residues. CDR3 sequence reads: CATSDRLAGDEQFF. The CDR3 DNA follows: TGTGCCACCAGTGACCGACTAGCGGGGGATGAGCAGTTCTTC.

This clonotype was seen a handful of times. The chain employs TRBV20-1 and TRBJ2-3; a weak D match, TRBD1 (5 bases). Germline CDR1 and CDR2: DFQATT and SNEGSKA (reference sequence). Trimming took off 2 bases at V and 6 bases at J, with 12 bases between the two ends. CDR3 length: 13 amino acids. CDR3 DNA: TGCAGTGCTAGATCCCGGACATCCGATACGCAGTATTTT. Encoded protein: CSARSRTSDTQYF.

This rearrangement joins TRBV6-6 to TRBJ1-1; 7 bases agree with TRBD1. The length of the CDR3 is 15 residues. V was clipped by 2 bases and J by 2 bases; unmatched bases: 5. CDR1 is MNHNY, CDR2 SVGAGI, per germline (reference sequence). CDR3 coding DNA: TGTGCCAGCAGTTACCCACAGGGGATCAACACTGAAGCTTTCTTT. This gives the protein CASSYPQGINTEAFF.

The chain links TRBV6-2 or TRBV6-3 to TRBJ1-1, with D tentatively TRBD1 (5 bases). This CDR3 contains 14 residues. V shed 4 bases and J shed 4 bases, with 13 bases lying between them. CDR1 is MNHEY, CDR2 SVGEGT, per germline. CDR3 in amino acids: CASSLVQGVTEAFF. The CDR3 coding sequence is TGTGCCAGCAGTTTAGTTCAGGGAGTCACTGAAGCTTTCTTT.

The rearrangement uses TRBV12-3 or TRBV12-4 and TRBJ2-4; the D gene is possibly TRBD2 (6 bases). Trimming shortened V by 5 bases and J by 11 bases, and 16 bases separated the two germline ends. This CDR3 is 13 amino acids long. CDR3 amino acids: CASSRSGTDFQYF. The DNA for the CDR3 is TGTGCCAGCAGTAGATCCGGGACTGACTTTCAGTACTTC.

As DNA, the CDR3 is TGTGCCAGCACTCTTAGGGGATACCGGACAGGGGTGTCTCCCTACAATGAGCAGTTCTTC. Amino acid sequence: CASTLRGYRTGVSPYNEQFF. The chain is built from TRBV12-3 or TRBV12-4 and TRBJ2-1, with 9 bases fitting TRBD1. CDR3 length: 20 amino acids. Unmatched junction bases numbered 21, after V lost 7 bases and J lost 2 bases.

V usage is TRBV7-9 and J usage is TRBJ2-5; 8 nucleotides line up with TRBD1. V lost 7 bases to trimming and J lost 3 bases; unmatched junction nucleotides: 4. This CDR3 contains 13 residues. CDR1 SEHNR and CDR2 FQNEAQ come from the germline V gene (reference sequence). CDR3 bases: TGTGCCAGCACCCAGGACAGGGAAGAGACCCAGTACTTC. Its protein product is CASTQDREETQYF.

V usage is TRBV29-1 and J usage is TRBJ1-1; no definite D call. CDR1 is SQVTM and CDR2 is ANQGSEA in the germline V gene. V lost 4 bases and J lost 5, with 14 bases in between. This CDR3 has 13 residues. The CDR3 sequence: CSVAGTIGTEAFF. CDR3 in DNA: TGCAGCGTTGCAGGCACTATAGGGACTGAAGCTTTCTTT. The full variable domain, rest sourced from reference TRBV29-1 and TRBJ1-1, is SAVISQKPSRDICQRGTSLTIQCQVDSQVTMMFWYRQQPGQSLTLIATANQGSEATYESGFVIDKFPISRPNLTFSTLTVSNMSPEDSSIYLCSVAGTIGTEAFFGQGTRLTVV.

This clonotype was detected only a few times. The V call is TRBV6-1, the J call TRBJ2-7; D is unclear. CDR3 length: 13 residues. The germline gives CDR1 MNHNS, CDR2 SASEGT. V lost 10 bases, J lost 3 bases, and 16 bases lay in between. CDR3 sequence (DNA): TGTGCCACCGCAGCAGCGCTCTACTACGAGCAGTACTTC. The encoded protein is CATAAALYYEQYF.

This clonotype appeared a few times. The chain joins TRBV12-5 to TRBJ1-5; TRBD1 aligns across 8 bases. V lost 6 bases, J lost 4 bases, and 11 bases stayed unmatched. The CDR3 is 16 amino acids. Germline values: CDR1 LGHNT, CDR2 FRNRAP. CDR3 bases: TGTGCTAGTGGCACCGGACAGGGTGTTCGTAATCAGCCCCAGCATTTT. It is translated as CASGTGQGVRNQPQHF.

The V and J genes are TRBV5-1 and TRBJ1-2, with a tentative D call TRBD1 (6 bases). CDR1 is SGHRS, CDR2 YFSETQ, per germline. This CDR3 comprises 16 residues. Trimming pared 3 bases from V and 4 bases from J, leaving 19 bases between. CDR3 residues: CASSWSRGYPFYGYTF. The CDR3 nucleotides are TGCGCCAGCAGCTGGTCAAGGGGGTACCCGTTCTATGGCTACACCTTC.

The chain links TRBV29-1 to TRBJ2-5; D could derive from TRBD1 or TRBD2 (5 bases each). Trimming took off 4 bases at V and 0 bases at J, with 6 bases between the two ends. The germline CDR1 and CDR2 sequences are SQVTM and ANQGSEA. The CDR3 length is 12 residues. CDR3 protein: CSVGGYQETQYF. The DNA of the CDR3 is TGCAGCGTTGGGGGGTACCAAGAGACCCAGTACTTC.

This clonotype was detected only a few times. V usage is TRBV7-2 and J usage is TRBJ1-2, with D hard to call. There are 15 residues in the CDR3. The V end was cut by 0 bases, the J end by 1 base, with 9 bases between. Germline loops: CDR1 SGHTA, CDR2 FQGNSA. This chain's CDR3 is CASSLAAGFNYGYTF. The CDR3 DNA is TGTGCCAGCAGCTTAGCAGCCGGGTTTAACTATGGCTACACCTTC.

Only a few counts were recorded for this clonotype. The CDR3 DNA is TGTGCCAGCAGTTTCGGAGACAGGGGCAATCAGCCCCAGCATTTT. Residues: CASSFGDRGNQPQHF. V gene TRBV12-3 or TRBV12-4 combines with J gene TRBJ1-5, with 7 bases aligning to TRBD1. V was pared by 3 bases and J by 2 bases, with 4 bases of the junction left unmatched. The CDR3 has 15 amino acids.

The chain is built from TRBV6-5 and TRBJ2-3, with 7 bases identical to TRBD1. The germline CDR1 and CDR2 sequences are MNHEY and SVGAGI. J gave up 1 base and V 4 bases, and 8 bases lay outside the gene matches. The CDR3 has 16 amino acids. In nucleotides, the CDR3 is TGTGCCAGCAGTTTTAGCTCCGGGACAGGCACAGATACGCAGTATTTT. Amino acid sequence: CASSFSSGTGTDTQYF.

The J gene is TRBJ2-7, the V gene TRBV7-8; TRBD2 matches at 8 bases. Germline loops: CDR1 SGHVS, CDR2 FQNEAQ. V was clipped by 1 base and J by 5 bases; unmatched bases: 16. This CDR3 comprises 18 residues. CDR3 DNA: TGTGCCAGCAGCTTAGTCGTTCATCACGTGCGTAGCGGGGACGAGCAGTACTTC. This codes for CASSLVVHHVRSGDEQYF. The full variable domain, with the rest looked up from reference TRBV7-8 and TRBJ2-7, is GAGVSQSPRYKVAKRGQDVALRCDPISGHVSLFWYQQALGQGPEFLTYFQNEAQLDKSGLPSDRFFAERPEGSVSTLKIQRTQQEDSAVYLCASSLVVHHVRSGDEQYFGPGTRLTVT.